The 21 T cell receptor beta chains given below trace back to one sample, sequenced in a study of T cells in Graves' hyperthyroidism and ophthalmopathy. The investigators amplified TCR beta CDR3 regions from RNA transcripts. During a first-round RT-PCR of the TCR CDR3, the HTBI primer set was used. TCRdb reprocessed the multiplex PCR reads via MiXCR and lists one record per CDR3 protein. Of under 250,000 distinct CDR3 sequences listed, around 25% are singletons. The specimen was blood. These receptor sequences come from a woman aged 40-49 years with Graves' ophthalmopathy.

At least ten counts were recorded for this clonotype. The V call is TRBV29-1, the J call TRBJ1-1; TRBD1 is a possible D gene (6 bases). CDR3 length equals 13 residues. Per the germline V gene, CDR1 is SQVTM and CDR2 is ANQGSEA. Trimming pared 2 bases from V and 4 bases from J, leaving 11 bases between. CDR3 protein: CSVETGRGTEAFF. CDR3 DNA sequence: TGCAGCGTTGAAACAGGGAGGGGCACTGAAGCTTTCTTT.

This clonotype was counted at least ten times. The chain links TRBV29-1 to TRBJ1-1; D not resolved. Germline V CDR1 and CDR2: SQVTM, ANQGSEA. This CDR3 has 12 residues. V was trimmed by 3 bases and J by 11 bases, leaving 16 bases between them. CDR3 sequence reads: CSVEGRGIAAFF. The CDR3 nucleotides read TGCAGCGTTGAGGGCCGAGGGATCGCTGCTTTCTTT.

In this sample, this clonotype turned up many times. The rearrangement links TRBV7-9 to TRBJ2-5; 11 positions match TRBD1. The germline CDR1 and CDR2 sequences are SEHNR and FQNEAQ (reference sequence). J was trimmed by 4 bases and V by 4 bases; bases with no gene match: 8. This CDR3 spans 16 amino acids. The CDR3, as DNA: TGTGCCAGCAGCTCCACATCGGGACAGGGGGGAGAGACCCAGTACTTC. Protein: CASSSTSGQGGETQYF.

The genes are TRBV28 and TRBJ1-5; D remains ambiguous. V lost 2 bases and J 2 bases, leaving 10 bases between the germline ends. The CDR3 has 15 amino acids. CDR1 and CDR2 (germline): MDHEN, SYDVKM. Here the CDR3 DNA reads TGTGCCAGCAGTTTAATGGGATTTGGCAATCAGCCCCAGCATTTT. Amino acid sequence: CASSLMGFGNQPQHF.

This clonotype was counted many times. This rearrangement joins TRBV3-1 to TRBJ2-7; TRBD1 or TRBD2 may be the D gene (5 bases each). Trimming took 6 bases from V and 3 from J, leaving 15 bases between them. The length of the CDR3 is 14 residues. Germline CDR1 LGHDT, CDR2 YNNKEL (reference sequence). DNA for the CDR3: TGTGCCAGCAGTAATGGACTGGGACGCTACGAGCAGTACTTC. It is translated as CASSNGLGRYEQYF.

The table lists this clonotype with many counts. The chain couples TRBV28 to TRBJ2-7; D is undetermined. Germline loops: CDR1 MDHEN, CDR2 SYDVKM. Trimming cost V 8 bases and J 4 bases, with 6 bases left between them. The CDR3 has 10 amino acids. The CDR3 region has the DNA TGTGCCAGCGGAAATTACGAGCAGTACTTC. Residues: CASGNYEQYF. Complete variable domain (other parts from reference TRBV28 and TRBJ2-7): DVKVTQSSRYLVKRTGEKVFLECVQDMDHENMFWYRQDPGLGLRLIYFSYDVKMKEKGDIPEGYSVSREKKERFSLILESASTNQTSMYLCASGNYEQYFGPGTRLTVT.

This clonotype was seen repeatedly, ten times or more. V and J are TRBV5-1 and TRBJ2-2, with 7 positions matching TRBD2. V gave up 3 bases and J gave up 7 bases; unmatched junction bases: 12. Germline CDR1 is SGHRS and CDR2 is YFSETQ. This CDR3 has 16 residues. The CDR3 region has the DNA TGCGCCAGCAGCTCAAATCCGCAGGGAGGGGTCGGGGAGCTGTTTTTT. Translated, it gives CASSSNPQGGVGELFF.

Ten or more counts support this clonotype. This chain uses TRBV28 with TRBJ2-5, with TRBD1 matching over 8 bases. Trimming took 5 bases from V and 4 from J; bases not matched to a gene: 15. The V gene's germline CDR1 is MDHEN and CDR2 SYDVKM. The CDR3 has 17 amino acids. CDR3 nucleotide sequence: TGTGCCAGCAGTCAACTTGGACAGGGAGGACTCTTAGAGACCCAGTACTTC. As protein: CASSQLGQGGLLETQYF.

This clonotype was detected many times. The J gene is TRBJ1-1, the V gene TRBV25-1; D call uncertain. Germline lookup yields CDR1 MGHDK and CDR2 SYGVNS. This CDR3 comprises 15 residues. The V and J ends lost 2 bases and 0 bases respectively, with 10 bases between them. CDR3 protein: CASSEEGSLNTEAFF. CDR3 in DNA: TGTGCCAGCAGTGAAGAGGGCAGCTTGAACACTGAAGCTTTCTTT.

At least ten counts were recorded for this clonotype. V and J are TRBV24-1 and TRBJ1-5; no reliable D call. The CDR3 extends over 14 amino acids. Germline V lookup: CDR1 KGHDR, CDR2 SFDVKD. Trimming removed 2 bases from V and 4 bases from J, with 8 bases in between. The DNA of the CDR3 is TGTGCCACCAGTGATTCCAGGTCGAATCAGCCCCAGCATTTT. Residues: CATSDSRSNQPQHF.

This clonotype has a count of ten or more. The chain joins TRBV15 to TRBJ2-7; D is undetermined. With 4 bases removed from V and 0 bases from J, the gap between germline ends came to 7 bases. Germline values: CDR1 LNHNV, CDR2 YYDKDF (reference sequence). The CDR3 totals 13 residues. DNA for the CDR3: TGTGCCACCAGCAAACTACCCTCCTACGAGCAGTACTTC. Translation: CATSKLPSYEQYF.

The table lists this clonotype with many counts. The junction departs from germline at one end; a sequencing error may be responsible. J is TRBJ2-5 and V is TRBV7-7; 9 bases fit TRBD1. The CDR3 is 15 residues long. The germline CDR1 and CDR2 sequences are SSHAT and FNYEAQ (reference sequence). CDR3: CASSPRTGAKETQYF. In nucleotides, the CDR3 is TGTGCTAGCAGCCCCAGGACAGGGGCGAAAGAGACCCAGTACTTC.

This sequence joins TRBV20-1 and TRBJ1-1; 8 bases agree with TRBD1. CDR3 size: 15 residues. Per the germline V gene, CDR1 is DFQATT and CDR2 is SNEGSKA (reference sequence). J gave up 6 bases and V 6 bases, and 15 bases lay outside the gene matches. The CDR3 protein is CSAGAATGVTAEAFF. The CDR3 coding sequence is TGCAGTGCCGGGGCAGCGACAGGGGTGACGGCTGAAGCTTTCTTT.

This clonotype was seen at least ten times. The chain employs TRBV20-1 and TRBJ2-7, with no clear D. CDR1 is DFQATT, CDR2 SNEGSKA, per germline (reference sequence). Trimming stripped 6 bases from V and 6 bases from J, with 15 bases between. The CDR3 loop spans 12 amino acids. The CDR3 DNA sequence: TGCAGTGCCGGGCGGATGGGTATCGAGCAGTACTTC. Protein sequence: CSAGRMGIEQYF.

This chain connects TRBV2 to TRBJ2-5, with D possibly being TRBD2 (6 bases). V gave up 4 bases and J gave up 7 bases, with 13 bases separating them. Germline assignment: CDR1 SNHLY and CDR2 FYNNEI. CDR3 size: 13 residues. Here the CDR3 reads CASSGRVGATQYF. Written as DNA, the CDR3 is TGTGCCAGCAGTGGGAGGGTTGGGGCGACCCAGTACTTC.

At least ten counts were recorded for this clonotype. The genes are TRBV28 and TRBJ2-2; 10 bases align to TRBD1. The CDR3 spans 17 residues. Germline V gene sequence: CDR1 MDHEN, CDR2 SYDVKM. The ends lost 7 bases at V and 5 bases at J; junction bases unmatched: 13. The CDR3 DNA follows: TGTGCCAGCATTTTTCGTGTCGGGACAGGGGTTACCGGGGAGCTGTTTTTT. Its protein is CASIFRVGTGVTGELFF.

This clonotype was seen at least ten times. This chain joins TRBV28 and TRBJ2-7; TRBD1 matches at 9 bases. The CDR3 consists of 13 residues. V lost 3 bases and J lost 9; bases outside the gene matches: 6. Germline V gene sequence: CDR1 MDHEN, CDR2 SYDVKM. CDR3 nucleotide sequence: TGTGCCAGCAGTTTGGACAGGGGTGGATGGCAGTACTTC. It encodes CASSLDRGGWQYF.

This clonotype was found many times. The V call is TRBV19, the J call TRBJ2-2; TRBD2 matches at 9 bases. V was clipped by 3 bases and J by 0 bases; unmatched bases: 8. The V gene's germline CDR1 is LNHDA and CDR2 SQIVND (reference sequence). The CDR3 totals 18 residues. The CDR3 sequence: CASSMVVAGEANTGELFF. CDR3 nucleotides: TGTGCCAGTAGTATGGTGGTAGCGGGAGAGGCGAACACCGGGGAGCTGTTTTTT.

The V call is TRBV4-1, the J call TRBJ1-6; 7 bases map to TRBD1. The CDR3 length is 15 residues. Germline V gene data show CDR1 as MGHRA and CDR2 as YSYEKL. The J segment lost 8 bases and the V segment lost 4 bases, leaving 8 bases of the junction unmatched. The CDR3 DNA reads TGCGCCAGCAGCCCCCAACAGGGGTGGGATTCACCCCTCCACTTT. Translation gives CASSPQQGWDSPLHF.

There are many counts of this clonotype. The rearrangement uses TRBV7-2 and TRBJ1-2, with 9 bases fitting TRBD1. The length of the CDR3 is 16 residues. J gave up 8 bases and V 7 bases, and 17 bases lay outside the gene matches. The germline V gene encodes CDR1 SGHTA and CDR2 FQGNSA. The CDR3 coding sequence is TGTGCCAGCACTAGGGAGGGGACAGGGCCCACTGACGGCTACACCTTC. Its translation is CASTREGTGPTDGYTF.

There are many counts of this clonotype. A much larger clone is a single base away; this may be a read error. The chain links TRBV12-3 or TRBV12-4 to TRBJ1-5; D gene unclear. The CDR3 is 13 amino acids. The CDR3 DNA reads as TGTGCCAGCAGCCCTGCCCTCAATCCGCCCCAGCATTTT. Amino acids: CASSPALNPPQHF.